These 12 T cell receptor beta chains came from one sample sequenced in a study of T cells in Graves' hyperthyroidism and ophthalmopathy. TCR beta CDR3 regions were amplified from RNA transcripts. In the first-round RT-PCR of the TCR CDR3, the HTBI primer set was used. TCRdb passed the multiplex PCR reads through MiXCR, listing each CDR3 protein once. The table lists almost 600,000 distinct CDR3 sequences, roughly 14% of them singletons. The source material was blood. These TCRs come from a woman under 40 with Graves' hyperthyroidism that later progressed to Graves' ophthalmopathy.

This sequence joins TRBV5-1 and TRBJ2-1; D may be TRBD1 or TRBD2 (5 bases each). The ends were cut back, 0 bases at V and 9 bases at J, with 16 bases in the middle. The CDR3 is 15 amino acids. Germline V gene sequence: CDR1 SGHRS, CDR2 YFSETQ. The CDR3 bases are TGCGCCAGCAGCTTGGAATTCGGGGCCTCAGGTGAGCAGTTCTTC. Translating gives CASSLEFGASGEQFF.

This clonotype was counted only a few times. This may come from a read error, since a much larger clone is one base off. This chain links TRBV24-1 with TRBJ2-3; maybe TRBD1 (5 bases). CDR1 is KGHDR, CDR2 SFDVKD, per germline. The CDR3 consists of 16 residues. The CDR3 coding sequence is TGTGCCACCAGTGATGTGACAGAGAGGTCAAGAGATACGCAGTGTTTT. It is translated as CATSDVTERSRDTQCF.

A note on this clonotype: The junction departs from germline at one end; a sequencing error may be responsible. The chain couples TRBV5-4 to TRBJ1-1; a weak D match, TRBD1 (5 bases). Germline loops: CDR1 SGHNT, CDR2 YYREEE (reference sequence). The CDR3 length is 15 residues. The CDR3 is CASSLNTDSPRGRLF. For the CDR3, the DNA is TGTGCCAGCAGCCTCAATACAGACAGCCCTCGTGGGAGGCTCTTT.

This clonotype was found a few times. The chain links TRBV19 to TRBJ2-5; D gene uncertain. Germline CDR1 LNHDA, CDR2 SQIVND (reference sequence). V lost 2 bases, J lost 4 bases, and 8 bases lay in between. The CDR3 loop spans 13 amino acids. CDR3 nucleotide sequence: TGTGCCAGTAGTATAAGGGTTCGAGAGACCCAGTACTTC. It yields the protein CASSIRVRETQYF.

This clonotype was detected a few times. This sequence joins TRBV2 and TRBJ1-5, with 8 bases that match TRBD1. The germline V gene encodes CDR1 SNHLY and CDR2 FYNNEI. Trimming cost V 6 bases and J 3 bases; bases outside gene matches: 7. This CDR3 has 15 residues. CDR3 bases: TGTGCCAGCAGCCGACAGGGGATATACAATCAGCCCCAGCATTTT. As protein: CASSRQGIYNQPQHF.

This clonotype was seen a few times. V usage is TRBV20-1 and J usage is TRBJ2-5, with 7 bases matching TRBD1. This CDR3 is 12 amino acids long. With 6 bases clipped from V and 4 bases from J, the junction kept 5 bases outside the gene matches. The germline V gene has CDR1 DFQATT and CDR2 SNEGSKA (reference sequence). The CDR3 DNA sequence: TGCAGTGCGAGGGGGCCCGCAGAGACCCAGTACTTC. Translation gives CSARGPAETQYF.

The V gene is TRBV11-2, the J gene TRBJ1-4; D ambiguous. CDR3 length equals 15 residues. V dropped 5 bases and J dropped 3 bases, with 13 bases sitting between them. The germline V gene encodes CDR1 SGHAT and CDR2 FQNNGV. The CDR3 is CASSTTWEANEKLFF. CDR3 nucleotides: TGTGCCAGCAGCACGACGTGGGAGGCTAATGAAAAACTGTTTTTT.

This clonotype was recorded at least ten times. This chain connects TRBV7-6 to TRBJ2-1; 11 bases agree with TRBD2. Germline V gene lookup returns CDR1 SGHVS and CDR2 FNYEAQ. J gave up 7 bases and V 8 bases, and 10 bases lay outside the gene matches. The CDR3 contains 15 residues. CDR3 sequence: CASGETSGSINEQFF. The DNA of the CDR3 is TGTGCCAGCGGCGAAACTAGCGGGAGTATAAATGAGCAGTTCTTC.

In its sample, this clonotype was seen many times. This chain connects TRBV6-1 to TRBJ1-2; 7 bases are shared with TRBD1. CDR3 size: 13 residues. The junction had 5 bases not matched to a gene; V was cut back by 2 bases and J by 8 bases. Germline V gene sequence: CDR1 MNHNS, CDR2 SASEGT. CDR3 sequence (DNA): TGTGCCAGCAGTGAAAGACAGGGCGACGGCTACACCTTC. It specifies CASSERQGDGYTF.

Concerning this clonotype: The junction differs from germline at one of its ends, possibly a read error. V usage is TRBV2 and J usage is TRBJ1-2; no reliable D call. The CDR3 runs 12 residues. Germline V gene lookup returns CDR1 SNHLY and CDR2 FYNNEI. CDR3: CASRGFTCGCTF. The CDR3, as DNA: TGTGCCAGCAGGGGGTTTACCTGTGGCTGCACCTTC.

This clonotype appeared many times. The gene calls are TRBV12-3 or TRBV12-4 and TRBJ1-1, with a possible D match to TRBD1 (5 bases). V was shortened by 5 bases and J by 7 bases, with 11 bases between the two germline ends. CDR3 length: 12 amino acids. This CDR3 reads CASSPRQFEAFF. The CDR3 DNA sequence: TGTGCCAGCAGTCCCCGACAGTTTGAAGCTTTCTTT.

The V call is TRBV10-3, the J call TRBJ2-7, with 7 bases aligning to TRBD2. The CDR3 length is 14 residues. Unmatched junction bases numbered 9, after V lost 6 bases and J lost 4 bases. The germline V gene encodes CDR1 ENHRY and CDR2 SYGVKD. The CDR3 protein is CAISTGTTTYEQYF. In DNA, the CDR3 is TGTGCCATCAGCACCGGGACTACCACTTACGAGCAGTACTTC.